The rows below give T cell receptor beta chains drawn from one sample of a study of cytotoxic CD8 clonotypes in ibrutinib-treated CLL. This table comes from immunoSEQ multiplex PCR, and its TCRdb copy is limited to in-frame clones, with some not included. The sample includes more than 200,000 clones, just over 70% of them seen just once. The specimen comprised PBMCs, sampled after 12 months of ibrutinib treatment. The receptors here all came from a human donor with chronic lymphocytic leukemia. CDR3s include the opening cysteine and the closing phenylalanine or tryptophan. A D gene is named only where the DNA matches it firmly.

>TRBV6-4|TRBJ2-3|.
CASSDSDTDTQYF
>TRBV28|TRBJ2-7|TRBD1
CASTGTGIPYEQYF
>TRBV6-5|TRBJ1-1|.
CASMDSWFTAFF
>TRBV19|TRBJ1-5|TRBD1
CATSGGFNQPQHF
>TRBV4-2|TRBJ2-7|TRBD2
CASSQEPGTTGEQYF
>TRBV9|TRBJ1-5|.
CASSLQGYSNQPQHF
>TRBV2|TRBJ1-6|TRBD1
CASSEAQGARSPLHF
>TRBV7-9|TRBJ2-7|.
CASKGASAYHEQYF
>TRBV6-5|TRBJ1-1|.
CASSRGSRTEAFF
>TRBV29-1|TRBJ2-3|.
CSVEYTGVSTDTQYF
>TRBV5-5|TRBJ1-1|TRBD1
CASSFILGTGTEAFF
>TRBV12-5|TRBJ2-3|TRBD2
CASGLGRGLAGATDTQYF
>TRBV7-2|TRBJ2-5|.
CASSPLRVAAPYQETQYF
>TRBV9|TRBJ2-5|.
CASSVSDFRGNTQETQYF
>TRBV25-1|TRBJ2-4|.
CASSQKNIQYF
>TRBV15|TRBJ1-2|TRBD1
CATSRTNEGAHGYTF
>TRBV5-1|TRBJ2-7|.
CASSLGGSSYEQYF
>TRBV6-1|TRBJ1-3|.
CASSELGQDSGNTIYF
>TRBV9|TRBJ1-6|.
CASSDEPDSPLHF
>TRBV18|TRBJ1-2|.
CASSPPSGREEGYTF
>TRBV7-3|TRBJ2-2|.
CASSAQAGELFF
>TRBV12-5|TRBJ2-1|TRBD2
CASGSGGAKGRNEQFF
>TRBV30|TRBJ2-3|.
CAWSAQGGTQYF
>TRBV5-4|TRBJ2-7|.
CASSVLGTYEQYF
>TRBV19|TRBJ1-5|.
CASSIAGAGQPQHF
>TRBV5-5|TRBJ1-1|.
CASSLQRANTEAFF